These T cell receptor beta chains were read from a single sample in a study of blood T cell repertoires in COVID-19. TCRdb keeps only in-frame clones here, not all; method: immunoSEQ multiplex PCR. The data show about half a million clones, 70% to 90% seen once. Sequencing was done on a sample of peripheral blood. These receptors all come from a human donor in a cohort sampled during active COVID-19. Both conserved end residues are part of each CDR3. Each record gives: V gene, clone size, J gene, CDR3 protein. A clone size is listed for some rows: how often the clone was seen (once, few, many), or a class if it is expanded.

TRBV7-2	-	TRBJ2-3	CASSLADRGMADTQYF
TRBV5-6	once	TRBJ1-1	CASSSLGTGMGTEAFF
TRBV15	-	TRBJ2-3	CATSRDGTSGSTDTQYF
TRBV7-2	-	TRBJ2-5	CASSPRTGRETQYF
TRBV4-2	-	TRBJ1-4	CASSQDLTRGTNEKLFF
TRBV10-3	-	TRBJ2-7	CAITPGSGSGQYF
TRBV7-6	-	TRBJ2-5	CASSSPDRGETQYF
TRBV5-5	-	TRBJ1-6	CASSLGQGSDSPLHF
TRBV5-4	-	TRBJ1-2	CASSIQGAQGYTF
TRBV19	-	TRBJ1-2	CASRDTRGYGYTF
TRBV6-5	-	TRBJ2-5	CASRRTSGNQETQYF
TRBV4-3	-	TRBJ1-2	CASSPGQGVYGYTF
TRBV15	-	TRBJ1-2	CATSRDSAGARGYTF
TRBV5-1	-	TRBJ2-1	CASSPESYNEQFF
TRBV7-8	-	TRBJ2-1	CASGFGTSGVGSYNEQFF
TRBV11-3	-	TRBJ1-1	CASSPRAGRTEAFF
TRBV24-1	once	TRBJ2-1	CATSDYGLAGGGEQFF
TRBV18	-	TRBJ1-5	CASSQLQGNQPQHF
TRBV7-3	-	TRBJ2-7	CASSRGQGDYEQYF
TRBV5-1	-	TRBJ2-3	CASTLAGGLTDTQYF
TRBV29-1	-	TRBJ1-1	CSHANPGGEAEAFF
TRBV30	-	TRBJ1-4	CAWSAPLGGLYEKLFF